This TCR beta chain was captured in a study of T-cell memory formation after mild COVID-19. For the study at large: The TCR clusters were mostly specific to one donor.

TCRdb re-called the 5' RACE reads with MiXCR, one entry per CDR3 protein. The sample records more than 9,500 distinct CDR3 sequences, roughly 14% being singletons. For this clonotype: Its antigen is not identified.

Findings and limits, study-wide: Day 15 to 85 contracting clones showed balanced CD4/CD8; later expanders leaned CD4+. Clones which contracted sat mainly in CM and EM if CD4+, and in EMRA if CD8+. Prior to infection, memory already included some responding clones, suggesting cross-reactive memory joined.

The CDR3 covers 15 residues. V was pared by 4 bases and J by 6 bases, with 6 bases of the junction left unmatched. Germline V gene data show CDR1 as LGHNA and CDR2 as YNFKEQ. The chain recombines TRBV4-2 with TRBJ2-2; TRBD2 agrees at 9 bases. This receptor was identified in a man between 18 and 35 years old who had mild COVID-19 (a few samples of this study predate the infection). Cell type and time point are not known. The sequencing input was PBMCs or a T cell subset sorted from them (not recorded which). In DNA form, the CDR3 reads TGTGCCAGCAGCCGGGGACTAGCTGTGCCCGGGGAGCTGTTTTTT. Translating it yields CASSRGLAVPGELFF.